The 23 T cell receptor beta chains below come from one sample, sequenced in a study of OX40 agonist ivuxolimab in advanced cancers. The repertoire was sequenced with immunoSEQ multiplex PCR; TCRdb's copy has only in-frame clones and lacks some. Here the sample spans roughly 40,000 clones, approximately 90% being singletons. Source: CD4+ or CD8+ T cells sorted from blood, taken in a trial of the OX40 agonist ivuxolimab. The receptors originated from an adult with an advanced solid tumor such as melanoma, head and neck, liver or kidney cancer.

V and J are TRBV19 and TRBJ2-1; 9 positions match TRBD1. Trimming at V came to 10 bases and at J to 7 bases, leaving 11 bases not matched to a gene. The CDR3 covers 14 residues. The germline gives CDR1 LNHDA, CDR2 SQIVND (reference sequence). This CDR3 is CATIRDRAGNEQFF. The CDR3 coding sequence is TGTGCCACCATCCGGGACAGGGCGGGTAATGAGCAGTTCTTC.

The rearrangement joins TRBV28 to TRBJ2-3; 8 nucleotides line up with TRBD2. Germline V gene sequence: CDR1 MDHEN, CDR2 SYDVKM. Trimming cost V 3 bases and J 3 bases; bases outside gene matches: 5. CDR3 length: 15 amino acids. As DNA, the CDR3 is TGTGCCAGCAGTTTCTCGGGAGGGAGTACAGATACGCAGTATTTT. It codes for CASSFSGGSTDTQYF.

The chain is built from TRBV29-1 and TRBJ1-2; D possibly corresponds to TRBD1 (5 bases). V lost 4 bases to trimming and J lost 6 bases, with 9 bases between them. CDR3 size: 11 residues. Germline loops: CDR1 SQVTM, CDR2 ANQGSEA. The CDR3 region has the DNA TGCAGCGTTGGACAGAACCATGGCTACACCTTC. This codes for CSVGQNHGYTF.

The chain is built from TRBV6-5 and TRBJ1-2; weak D call: TRBD1 (5 bases). CDR1 and CDR2 (germline): MNHEY, SVGAGI. V lost 7 bases to trimming and J lost 3 bases, with 18 bases between them. This CDR3 region has 15 residues. The CDR3 nucleotides read TGTGCCAGCAATAAAATCCAGGGTTCATACTATGGCTACACCTTC. This translates into CASNKIQGSYYGYTF.

This clone showed up just once. At one boundary the junction diverges from the germline segment, which might be a read error. The V call is TRBV4-1, the J call TRBJ2-2; TRBD1 matches 7 bases. Germline V lookup: CDR1 MGHRA, CDR2 YSYEKL. CDR3 size: 18 residues. CDR3 sequence (DNA): TGCGCCAGCAGCCAAGATCGAAGAGGACAGGACCTCAACCGGGGAGCTGTTTTT. Residues: CASSQDRRGQDLNRGAVF.

This clone was seen more than once but under ten times. A read error may produce the germline difference seen at one junction end. This chain connects TRBV7-7 to TRBJ1-5, with D perhaps TRBD1 (5 bases). This CDR3 region has 15 residues. Germline CDR1 SSHAT, CDR2 FNYEAQ (reference sequence). DNA for the CDR3: TGTGCTAGCAGCTTGCGGGGACCGGGATTTCAGCCCCAGCATTTT. It encodes CASSLRGPGFQPQHF.

This clone was seen only a few times. This chain joins TRBV7-2 and TRBJ2-7; the D gene is possibly TRBD2 (6 bases). In germline, CDR1 is SGHTA, CDR2 FQGNSA. Trimming shortened V by 1 base and J by 2 bases, and 12 bases separated the two germline ends. This CDR3 has 15 amino acids. CDR3 in amino acids: CASSLVGLSTYEQYF. The CDR3 DNA reads TGTGCCAGCAGCTTAGTGGGACTGAGTACCTACGAGCAGTACTTC.

This clone has a single count. This sequence joins TRBV15 and TRBJ2-3; D is perhaps TRBD1 (6 bases). CDR3 size: 15 residues. Germline CDR1 LNHNV, CDR2 YYDKDF (reference sequence). With 1 base removed from V and 7 bases from J, the gap between germline ends came to 15 bases. As DNA, the CDR3 is TGTGCCACCAGCAGAGTCCAGGGGCGCGGAAATACGCAGTATTTT. It codes for CATSRVQGRGNTQYF.

CDR3 DNA sequence: TGTGCCAGCAGACCTAGCGGGAGGCTGACAGATACGCAGTATTTT. Encoded protein: CASRPSGRLTDTQYF. V gene TRBV6-4 combines with J gene TRBJ2-3; 11 nucleotides align to TRBD2. CDR1 MRHNA and CDR2 SNTAGT come from the germline V gene. CDR3 size: 15 residues. V lost 6 bases to trimming and J lost 3 bases; unmatched junction nucleotides: 5.

The chain joins TRBV2 to TRBJ1-3; D is unclear. Between the trimmed V and J ends, which lost 7 bases and 4 bases, there was a span of 17 bases. This CDR3 comprises 15 residues. Germline V gene lookup returns CDR1 SNHLY and CDR2 FYNNEI. Here the CDR3 reads CASTEQGAGGNTIYF. In DNA, the CDR3 is TGTGCCAGCACCGAGCAAGGTGCAGGAGGAAACACCATATATTTT.

This chain links TRBV7-9 with TRBJ2-7, with TRBD1 matching 7 bases. The trim removed 5 bases at V and 0 bases at J, leaving 7 bases unmatched. The CDR3 has 15 residues. Germline V gene lookup returns CDR1 SEHNR and CDR2 FQNEAQ (reference sequence). CDR3 DNA: TGTGCCAGCAGCCCAGAACAGGGGCGCTCCTACGAGCAGTACTTC. As protein: CASSPEQGRSYEQYF.

This chain links TRBV5-1 with TRBJ2-2; D may be TRBD2 (6 bases). The CDR3 extends over 15 amino acids. Germline V gene sequence: CDR1 SGHRS, CDR2 YFSETQ. V dropped 8 bases and J dropped 0 bases, with 14 bases sitting between them. The CDR3 region is CASRDSVANTGELFF. CDR3 coding DNA: TGCGCCAGTAGGGACTCTGTAGCGAACACCGGGGAGCTGTTTTTT.

The chain couples TRBV29-1 to TRBJ1-6; unclear D gene. Trimming stripped 5 bases from V and 7 bases from J, with 15 bases between. Germline-derived CDR1 and CDR2 are SQVTM and ANQGSEA. The CDR3 runs 14 residues. CDR3 sequence (DNA): TGCAGCGTTCAGTCGTCAAGCGAAAATTCACCCCTCCACTTT. Translation gives CSVQSSSENSPLHF.

The genes are TRBV5-1 and TRBJ1-1; D is ambiguous. Trimming stripped 3 bases from V and 1 base from J, with 10 bases between. CDR3 size: 14 residues. Germline CDR1 reads SGHRS; CDR2 reads YFSETQ. CDR3 coding DNA: TGCGCCAGCAGCTCCTACGCGGGGAACACTGAAGCTTTCTTT. Protein product: CASSSYAGNTEAFF.

The V and J genes are TRBV4-1 and TRBJ2-6; 9 bases fit TRBD1. The length of the CDR3 is 20 residues. Looked up from germline, CDR1 is MGHRA and CDR2 is YSYEKL. Trimming took 4 bases from V and 0 from J; bases not matched to a gene: 13. CDR3 residues: CASSPPRTGDENSGANVLTF. CDR3 in DNA: TGCGCCAGCAGCCCACCAAGGACAGGGGACGAAAACTCTGGGGCCAACGTCCTGACTTTC.

The V gene is TRBV6-5, the J gene TRBJ2-3; the D gene is possibly TRBD2 (6 bases). V was pared by 2 bases and J by 3 bases, with 12 bases between. The CDR3 loop spans 15 amino acids. Germline-derived CDR1 and CDR2 are MNHEY and SVGAGI. The CDR3 sequence: CASSYTGSGTDTQYF. The CDR3, as DNA: TGTGCCAGCAGTTACACCGGGAGCGGGACAGATACGCAGTATTTT.

The chain employs TRBV5-1 and TRBJ1-1; D is perhaps TRBD1 (5 bases). The length of the CDR3 is 13 residues. From germline, CDR1 is SGHRS and CDR2 YFSETQ. The V end was cut by 5 bases, the J end by 0 bases, with 8 bases between. Here the CDR3 DNA reads TGCGCCAGCAGACAGGTATTGAACACTGAAGCTTTCTTT. Translated, it gives CASRQVLNTEAFF.

The chain carries TRBV6-5 and TRBJ1-1; D is undetermined. Trimming removed 0 bases at V and 1 base at J, with 3 bases between. Germline-derived CDR1 and CDR2 are MNHEY and SVGAGI. The CDR3 runs 13 residues. The CDR3 sequence: CASSYSSNTEAFF. The CDR3 DNA follows: TGTGCCAGCAGTTACTCCTCGAACACTGAAGCTTTCTTT.

The chain joins TRBV29-1 to TRBJ2-7, with 12 positions matching TRBD1. This CDR3 has 14 amino acids. Germline CDR1 reads SQVTM; CDR2 reads ANQGSEA. V trimming: 6 bases; J trimming: 3 bases; junction bases outside the gene matches: 6. The CDR3 loop reads CSVTGTGGFYEQYF. As DNA, the CDR3 is TGCAGCGTCACCGGGACAGGGGGCTTCTACGAGCAGTACTTC.

The chain has TRBV19 and TRBJ1-5, with a weak D call TRBD1 (6 bases). V dropped 3 bases and J dropped 15 bases, with 12 bases sitting between them. CDR3 size: 11 residues. Germline values: CDR1 LNHDA, CDR2 SQIVND (reference sequence). The CDR3 DNA reads TGTGCCAGTAGTATTTCAGGGGTTCCGCATTTT. Protein sequence: CASSISGVPHF.

This rearrangement joins TRBV16 to TRBJ1-5; 8 nucleotides match TRBD1. V shed 6 bases, J shed 4 bases, and the junction held 2 bases outside the gene matches. The CDR3 has 13 amino acids. Germline CDR1 reads KGHSY; CDR2 reads FQNENV. The CDR3 DNA reads as TGTGCCAGCAGACGGACAGGGAATCAGCCCCAGCATTTT. It codes for CASRRTGNQPQHF.

The J gene is TRBJ2-5, the V gene TRBV13, with a tentative D call TRBD2 (6 bases). This CDR3 spans 15 amino acids. Germline values: CDR1 PRHDT, CDR2 FYEKMQ (reference sequence). Trimming took 2 bases from V and 5 from J, leaving 15 bases between them. In DNA, the CDR3 is TGTGCCAGCAGCTTACTAGCGAAGATAGGGGAGACCCAGTACTTC. It translates to CASSLLAKIGETQYF. The variable domain in full, with the rest retrieved from reference TRBV13 and TRBJ2-5, is AAGVIQSPRHLIKEKRETATLKCYPIPRHDTVYWYQQGPGQDPQFLISFYEKMQSDKGSIPDRFSAQQFSDYHSELNMSSLELGDSALYFCASSLLAKIGETQYFGPGTRLLVL.

The chain recombines TRBV10-2 with TRBJ2-3, with 8 bases aligning to TRBD1. The CDR3 runs to 16 residues. V lost 7 bases, J lost 3 bases, and 12 bases stayed unmatched. CDR1 WSHSY and CDR2 SAAADI come from the germline V gene. CDR3 sequence reads: CASTQTGVGLTDTQYF. The CDR3 DNA is TGCGCCAGCACTCAGACAGGGGTGGGTCTGACAGATACGCAGTATTTT.